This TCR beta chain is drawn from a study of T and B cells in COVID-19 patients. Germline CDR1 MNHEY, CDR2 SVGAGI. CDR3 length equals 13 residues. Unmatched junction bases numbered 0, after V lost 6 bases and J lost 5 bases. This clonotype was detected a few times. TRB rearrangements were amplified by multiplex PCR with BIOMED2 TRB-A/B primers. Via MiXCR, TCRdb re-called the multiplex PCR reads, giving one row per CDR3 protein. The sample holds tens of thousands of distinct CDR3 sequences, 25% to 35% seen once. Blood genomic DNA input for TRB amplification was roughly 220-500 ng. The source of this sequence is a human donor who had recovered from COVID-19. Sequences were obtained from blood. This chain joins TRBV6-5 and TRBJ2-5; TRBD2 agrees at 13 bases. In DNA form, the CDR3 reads TGTGCCAGCAGGGGACTAGCGGGGGAGACCCAGTACTTC. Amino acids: CASRGLAGETQYF.